This T cell receptor beta chain was identified during a study of response to subunit inactivated influenza vaccine. TCRdb re-called the RT-PCR reads through MiXCR, storing one row per CDR3 protein. Of hundreds of thousands of distinct CDR3 sequences in the sample, 10% to 12% were seen once. This CDR3 is 14 amino acids long. The germline V and J ends were trimmed by 1 base and 6 bases, with 9 bases remaining between them. Germline V gene sequence: CDR1 LGHNA, CDR2 YSLEER. These sequences were also reported in another study, on T cells expressing NK-cell markers. From that paper: Template switching by 5'RACE with UMIs generated the TCR beta cDNA. Only alpha-beta TCR T cells were sorted in several experiments, using an anti-gamma-delta TCR antibody. NKG2C+ dominant clonotypes from over five donors made up roughly 1.0-7.0% of CD8+ T cells.

Sequencing used PBMCs from blood, obtained on the day of vaccination. The origin of this receptor is a man aged 50 to 60 who received an inactivated influenza vaccine. V usage is TRBV4-3 and J usage is TRBJ2-2; D is perhaps TRBD2 (6 bases). The CDR3 spells CASSQVAGSGELFF. CDR3 DNA: TGCGCCAGCAGCCAAGTGGCGGGGTCCGGGGAGCTGTTTTTT.